What follows are 9 T cell receptor beta chains derived from one specimen sequenced in a study of Graves' ophthalmopathy and Graves' hyperthyroidism. The sequenced template was RNA, covering the TCR beta CDR3 region. The library came from an HTBI-primed first-round RT-PCR and a second-round multiplex PCR. TCRdb analysed the multiplex PCR reads with MiXCR anew, one entry per CDR3 protein. The profile shows hundreds of thousands of distinct CDR3 sequences, roughly two fifths of them singletons. The specimen sequenced was peripheral blood. These receptors all come from an adult man with Graves' ophthalmopathy.

This clonotype has a count of ten or more. The chain combines TRBV2 with TRBJ2-7, with TRBD1 matching 9 bases. V was pared by 8 bases and J by 4 bases, with 12 bases of the junction left unmatched. Germline CDR1 is SNHLY and CDR2 is FYNNEI. This CDR3 comprises 15 residues. The CDR3 bases are TGTGCCAGCGGTGTTACCGGGACAGGGATTTACGAGCAGTACTTC. Translating it yields CASGVTGTGIYEQYF.

This clonotype was seen a handful of times. The gene calls are TRBV4-1 and TRBJ1-5; no firm D call. Trimming took 2 bases from V and 0 from J, leaving 8 bases between them. In germline, CDR1 is MGHRA, CDR2 YSYEKL. CDR3 length equals 15 residues. For the CDR3, the DNA is TGCGCCAGCAGCCAAACAGAGGATAGCAATCAGCCCCAGCATTTT. It encodes CASSQTEDSNQPQHF.

This clonotype has a single count. A read error is possible here, since a much larger clone lies one base away. Because the CDR3 is missing its conserved closing phenylalanine or tryptophan, this is likely a read error. The V call is TRBV9, the J call TRBJ1-1; a weak D match, TRBD1 (5 bases). V was cut by 0 bases and J by 1 base, with 7 bases left in between. Germline V gene lookup returns CDR1 SGDLS and CDR2 YYNGEE. The CDR3 is made up of 14 amino acids. CDR3 DNA: TGTGCCAGCAGCGTAGCTGGGGGGAACACTGAAGCTTTCATT. It yields the protein CASSVAGGNTEAFI.

The chain joins TRBV10-2 to TRBJ1-1; possible D gene TRBD1, 5 bases. CDR1 and CDR2 (germline): WSHSY, SAAADI. V was clipped by 7 bases and J by 0 bases, with 12 bases between them. The CDR3 runs to 14 residues. The CDR3 region is CASNPGGMNTEAFF. The CDR3 nucleotides are TGCGCCAGCAACCCCGGGGGGATGAACACTGAAGCTTTCTTT.

The chain carries TRBV25-1 and TRBJ2-2; 10 positions agree with TRBD2. The CDR3 contains 18 residues. The V gene's germline CDR1 is MGHDK and CDR2 SYGVNS. After removal of 4 bases from V and 0 bases from J, the junction contained 8 bases not matched to a gene. Here the CDR3 reads CASSGVAGLATNTGELFF. CDR3 DNA: TGTGCCAGCAGTGGAGTCGCGGGACTAGCGACGAACACCGGGGAGCTGTTTTTT.

This clonotype came up many times. The chain employs TRBV12-3 or TRBV12-4 and TRBJ1-5; D is perhaps TRBD1 (5 bases). Trimming stripped 7 bases from V and 9 bases from J, with 19 bases between. The CDR3 contains 14 residues. The CDR3 spells CASKPGPGHRPQHF. For the CDR3, the DNA is TGTGCCAGCAAACCCGGACCAGGACATAGGCCCCAGCATTTT.

This clonotype was detected only a few times. A much larger clone differs from this one at a single base, so this may be a read error. The chain carries TRBV2 and TRBJ2-5; D gene unclear. CDR1 SNHLY and CDR2 FYNNEI come from the germline V gene. CDR3 size: 14 residues. V lost 5 bases and J 5 bases, leaving 15 bases between the germline ends. CDR3 nucleotides: TGTGCCAGCAGTTTACGCGTCGACGGGGAGACCCAGTACTTC. It codes for CASSLRVDGETQYF.

The rearrangement uses TRBV12-3 or TRBV12-4 and TRBJ2-7; no firm D call. The CDR3 runs to 16 residues. Trimming cost V 1 base and J 3 bases, with 16 bases left between them. In DNA, the CDR3 is TGTGCCAGCAGTTTAGTGGGCAGAAATCCTAACTACGAGCAGTACTTC. Translation gives CASSLVGRNPNYEQYF.

This clonotype has a count of ten or more. The chain links TRBV7-9 to TRBJ1-2; 7 bases map to TRBD1. Germline loops: CDR1 SEHNR, CDR2 FQNEAQ (reference sequence). The J segment lost 6 bases and the V segment lost 3 bases, leaving 7 bases of the junction unmatched. This CDR3 is built from 14 residues. The CDR3 loop reads CASSLERGLDGYTF. CDR3 nucleotide sequence: TGTGCCAGCAGCTTGGAGAGGGGGCTAGATGGCTACACCTTC.